Listed here are 5 T cell receptor beta chains from one sample, sequenced in a study of blood T cell repertoires in COVID-19. Sequencing used immunoSEQ multiplex PCR; TCRdb keeps in-frame clones, though not all of them. Here the sample spans approximately 76,000 clones, around nine tenths being singletons. Specimen: peripheral blood. These receptors originate from a man aged 25-45 years with acute or convalescent COVID-19.

V and J are TRBV28 and TRBJ2-1; D call uncertain. CDR3 length: 13 residues. Trimming pared 3 bases from V and 6 bases from J, leaving 9 bases between. Germline V gives CDR1 MDHEN, CDR2 SYDVKM. CDR3 nucleotide sequence: TGTGCCAGCAGTTTTGGGCAGAGCAATGAGCAGTTCTTC. The encoded protein is CASSFGQSNEQFF.

The chain combines TRBV27 with TRBJ1-1; 7 bases map to TRBD1. The germline gives CDR1 MNHEY, CDR2 SMNVEV (reference sequence). V was clipped by 8 bases and J by 1 base; unmatched bases: 7. This CDR3 has 14 residues. CDR3 in amino acids: CASGTDIKNTEAFF. The CDR3 DNA reads TGTGCCAGCGGGACAGACATCAAGAACACTGAAGCTTTCTTT.

The chain joins TRBV4-1 to TRBJ2-3; D is perhaps TRBD2 (5 bases). The germline CDR1 and CDR2 sequences are MGHRA and YSYEKL. Deletions cut 3 bases from V and 2 bases from J, with 15 bases between. The CDR3 consists of 16 residues. The CDR3: CASSHPQYGNTDTQYF. As DNA, the CDR3 is TGCGCCAGCAGCCACCCCCAGTACGGGAACACAGATACGCAGTATTTT.

CDR3 residues: CASSRVRRDYEQYF. As DNA, the CDR3 is TGTGCCAGCAGCCGCGTGAGGCGGGATTACGAGCAGTACTTC. The chain has TRBV5-6 and TRBJ2-7; D is perhaps TRBD2 (6 bases). Germline CDR1 and CDR2: SGHDT and YYEEEE. Trimming pared 4 bases from V and 4 bases from J, leaving 15 bases between. This CDR3 has 14 residues.

The chain uses TRBV5-1 and TRBJ1-1; 9 bases match TRBD1. The CDR3 extends over 14 amino acids. With 4 bases clipped from V and 3 bases from J, the junction kept 4 bases outside the gene matches. The germline V gene has CDR1 SGHRS and CDR2 YFSETQ. The CDR3 bases are TGCGCCAGCAGCCCTCGGGACAGGGACACTGAAGCTTTCTTT. This codes for CASSPRDRDTEAFF.